This T cell receptor (beta chain) was identified during a study of spatial heterogeneity in lung cancer. Study-wide context: Detection of beta-chain sequences consistently exceeded that of alpha-chain sequences.

By frequency in the sample, this clonotype is medium-sized. Time point described: sample taken at primary tumor resection. Unsorted samples of tumor, nontumor lung or frozen PBMC had their whole RNA sequenced. The 55 to 90 donors had untreated early-stage non-small cell lung cancer. TCRdb re-analysed the 5' RACE reads in MiXCR, keeping a single row per CDR3 protein. Seen here are about 2,500 distinct CDR3 sequences, roughly 4.4% observed once, and the top ten hold 28%. V was pared by 4 bases and J by 3 bases, with 8 bases of the junction left unmatched. The V gene's germline CDR1 is SGHKS and CDR2 YYEKEE (reference sequence). This CDR3 has 15 residues.

The receptor was isolated from a female donor with early-stage non-small cell lung cancer. The genes are TRBV5-5 and TRBJ1-2; TRBD1 matches 8 bases. The sample in question was normal lung tissue next to the tumor, obtained at surgery. CDR3 amino acids: CASSTPGGAYYGYTF. In DNA, the CDR3 is TGTGCCAGCAGCACCCCAGGGGGCGCGTACTATGGCTACACCTTC.